Included here is one T cell receptor beta chain sequence, with context. Germline CDR1 is SGHTA and CDR2 is FQGTGA. The CDR3 consists of 15 residues. Trimming cost V 5 bases and J 4 bases, with 15 bases left between them. The assay was immunoSEQ multiplex PCR, and TCRdb's table has in-frame clones only and misses some. The data hold 220,000 or so clones, with approximately 90% observed a single time. This specimen comes from a study of blood T cell repertoires in COVID-19. The TCR comes from a man between 60 and 75 years old with COVID-19, enrolled during active disease. V and J are TRBV7-3 and TRBJ2-1; maybe TRBD1 (6 bases). The sample comprised peripheral blood. CDR3 amino acids: CASSPTGHQYNEQFF. The CDR3 DNA reads as TGTGCCAGCAGCCCCACGGGACACCAATACAATGAGCAGTTCTTC.